This TCR beta chain was documented in a study of read filtering for tumor transcriptome and immune sequencing. Study in general: Mean patient age was approximately 66 years, range about 45 to 90; around 17 male, 14 female. Notes on the study in general: The CD138-negative fraction was mixed bone marrow immune cells, not pure T cells.

This clonotype was recorded many times. The antigen remains undetermined. Molecular barcoded adaptors covering alpha/delta and beta/gamma chains were used on roughly 370 ng RNA. TCRdb reanalysed the reads using MiXCR and keeps one entry per CDR3 protein. In the table there are around 41,000 distinct CDR3 sequences, 10% to 15% of which are singletons. CDR3 length: 12 residues. Looked up from germline, CDR1 is DFQATT and CDR2 is SNEGSKA (reference sequence). The V and J ends lost 2 bases and 6 bases, in that order; junction bases with no gene match: 1. At the time of active disease, bone marrow was collected from every patient.

Sequencing was done on a sample of a population of CD138-negative cells sorted from bone marrow. The chain is built from TRBV20-1 and TRBJ2-7; 10 bases are a match to TRBD2. The receptor's source is a donor over 35 with multiple myeloma. CDR3 amino acids: CSARLAGVEQYF. The CDR3 coding sequence is TGCAGTGCTAGACTAGCGGGGGTCGAGCAGTACTTC.